This T cell receptor (beta chain) was found in a study of early T cells in non-severe SARS-CoV-2 infection. The wider study: With bulk RNA from unsorted whole blood as input, sequencing yielded unpaired chains.

Per the germline V gene, CDR1 is SSHAT and CDR2 is FNYEAQ (reference sequence). The germline V and J ends were trimmed by 5 bases and 5 bases, with 12 bases remaining between them. This CDR3 has 13 amino acids. As regards this clonotype: What it recognizes is unknown.

Individual cDNA molecules received unique molecular identifiers. TCRdb re-derived calls from the 5' RACE reads in MiXCR, one entry per CDR3 protein. The sample holds approximately 120,000 distinct CDR3 sequences; about 15% are singletons and the top ten take 20% to 25%. Broader study findings: Comparison of clonotypes with VDJdb favored anti-spike CD8 responses while missing private and CD4 specificities.

The rearrangement links TRBV7-7 to TRBJ1-1; the D is unclear. The origin of this receptor is an adult who was a healthcare worker with PCR-confirmed SARS-CoV-2 infection or an uninfected control (not recorded which). What was sequenced was whole blood. As DNA, the CDR3 is TGTGCCAGCAGCCTCAAGAGTGGGACTGAAGCTTTCTTT. It translates to CASSLKSGTEAFF.